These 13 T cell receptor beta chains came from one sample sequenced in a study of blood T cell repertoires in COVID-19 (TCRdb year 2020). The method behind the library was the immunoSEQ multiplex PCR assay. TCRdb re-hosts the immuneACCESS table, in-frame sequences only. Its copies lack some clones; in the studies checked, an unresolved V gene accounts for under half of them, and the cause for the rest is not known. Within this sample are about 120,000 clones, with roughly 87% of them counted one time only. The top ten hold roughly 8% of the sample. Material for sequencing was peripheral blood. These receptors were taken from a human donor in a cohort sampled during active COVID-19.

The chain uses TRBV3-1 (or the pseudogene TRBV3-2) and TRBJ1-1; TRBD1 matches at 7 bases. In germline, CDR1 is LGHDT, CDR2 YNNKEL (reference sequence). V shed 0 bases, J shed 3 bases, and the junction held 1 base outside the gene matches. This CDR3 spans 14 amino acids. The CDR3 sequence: CASSQDDRDTEAFF. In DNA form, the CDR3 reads TGTGCCAGCAGCCAAGATGACAGGGACACTGAAGCTTTCTTT.

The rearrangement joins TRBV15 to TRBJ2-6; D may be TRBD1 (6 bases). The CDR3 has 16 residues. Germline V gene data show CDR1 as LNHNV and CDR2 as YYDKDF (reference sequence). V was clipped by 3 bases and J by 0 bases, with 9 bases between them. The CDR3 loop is CATSSRTVSGANVLTF. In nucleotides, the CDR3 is TGTGCCACCAGCAGTCGGACAGTCTCTGGGGCCAACGTCCTGACTTTC.

DNA of the CDR3: TGCAGCGTTGACATTCGGGAAAAACTGTTTTTT. Translation: CSVDIREKLFF. V usage is TRBV29-1 and J usage is TRBJ1-4; D not certain. Trimming removed 3 bases from V and 8 bases from J, with 7 bases in between. This CDR3 spans 11 amino acids. In germline, CDR1 is SQVTM, CDR2 ANQGSEA.

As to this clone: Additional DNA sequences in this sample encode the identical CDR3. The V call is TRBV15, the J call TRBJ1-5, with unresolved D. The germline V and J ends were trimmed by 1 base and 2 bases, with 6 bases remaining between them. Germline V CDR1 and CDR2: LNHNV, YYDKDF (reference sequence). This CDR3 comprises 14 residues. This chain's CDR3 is CATSRGGGNQPQHF. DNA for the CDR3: TGTGCCACCAGCAGAGGAGGAGGCAATCAGCCCCAGCATTTT. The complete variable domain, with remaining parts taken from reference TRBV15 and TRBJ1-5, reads DAMVIQNPRYQVTQFGKPVTLSCSQTLNHNVMYWYQQKSSQAPKLLFHYYDKDFNNEADTPDNFQSRRPNTSFCFLDIRSPGLGDTAMYLCATSRGGGNQPQHFGDGTRLSIL.

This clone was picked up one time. This CDR3 reads CASSWPQGGQTQYF. The CDR3 DNA sequence: TGTGCCAGCAGCTGGCCCCAAGGAGGGCAGACCCAGTACTTC. This rearrangement joins TRBV5-4 to TRBJ2-5; D is perhaps TRBD2 (6 bases). V gave up 3 bases and J gave up 6 bases, with 15 bases separating them. The CDR3 loop spans 14 amino acids. The germline gives CDR1 SGHNT, CDR2 YYREEE (reference sequence).

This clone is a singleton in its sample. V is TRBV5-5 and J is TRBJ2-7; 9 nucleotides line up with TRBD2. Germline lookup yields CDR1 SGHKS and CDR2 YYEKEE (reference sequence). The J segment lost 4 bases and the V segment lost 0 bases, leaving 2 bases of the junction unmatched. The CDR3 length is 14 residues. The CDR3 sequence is CASSLETSGYEQYF. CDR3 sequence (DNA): TGTGCCAGCAGCTTGGAGACTAGCGGATACGAGCAGTACTTC.

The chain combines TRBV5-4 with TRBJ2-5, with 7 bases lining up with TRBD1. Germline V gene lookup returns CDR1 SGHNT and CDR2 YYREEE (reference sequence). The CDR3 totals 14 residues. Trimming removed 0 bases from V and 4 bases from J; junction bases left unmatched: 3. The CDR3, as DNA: TGTGCCAGCAGCTTGGTCTCAGGGGGAGAGACCCAGTACTTC. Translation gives CASSLVSGGETQYF.

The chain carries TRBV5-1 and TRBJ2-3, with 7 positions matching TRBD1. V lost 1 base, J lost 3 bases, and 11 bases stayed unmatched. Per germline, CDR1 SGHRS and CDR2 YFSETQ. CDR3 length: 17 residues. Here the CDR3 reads CASSLTTGDGITDTQYF. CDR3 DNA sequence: TGCGCCAGCAGCTTGACCACAGGGGATGGGATAACAGATACGCAGTATTTT.

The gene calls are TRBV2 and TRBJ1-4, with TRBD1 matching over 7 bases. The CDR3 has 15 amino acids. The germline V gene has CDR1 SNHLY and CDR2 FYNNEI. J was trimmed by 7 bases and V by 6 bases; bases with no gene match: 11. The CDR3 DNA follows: TGTGCCAGCAGGCTAAACAGGGGTGTGGGTGAAAAACTGTTTTTT. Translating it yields CASRLNRGVGEKLFF.

In nucleotides, the CDR3 is TGTGCCAGCAGTTTGTTCCCAATTGCCGGGACAGGGTCCTACGAGCAGTACTTC. Translating gives CASSLFPIAGTGSYEQYF. The chain carries TRBV28 and TRBJ2-7; 9 bases map to TRBD1. Germline values: CDR1 MDHEN, CDR2 SYDVKM. The CDR3 contains 18 residues. Germline trimming cut 3 bases from V and 1 base from J; bases unmatched to any gene: 13.

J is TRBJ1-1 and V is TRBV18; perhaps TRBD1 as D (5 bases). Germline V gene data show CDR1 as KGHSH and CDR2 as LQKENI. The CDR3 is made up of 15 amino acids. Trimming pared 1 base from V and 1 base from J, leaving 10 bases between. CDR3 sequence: CASSPLGPQNTEAFF. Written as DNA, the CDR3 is TGTGCCAGCTCACCACTGGGGCCCCAGAACACTGAAGCTTTCTTT.

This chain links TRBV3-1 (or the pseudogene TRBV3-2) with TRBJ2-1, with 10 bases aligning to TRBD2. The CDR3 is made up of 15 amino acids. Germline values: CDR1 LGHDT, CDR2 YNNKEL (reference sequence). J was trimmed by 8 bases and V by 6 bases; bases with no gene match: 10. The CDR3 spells CASSRTAGGPDEQFF. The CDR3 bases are TGTGCCAGCAGTCGGACAGCGGGGGGGCCAGATGAGCAGTTCTTC.

This CDR3 is CASSLSPGGSAGELFF. The CDR3 DNA is TGTGCCAGTAGTTTAAGTCCCGGGGGTTCGGCCGGGGAGCTGTTTTTT. The chain has TRBV19 and TRBJ2-2, with D possibly being TRBD2 (6 bases). With 5 bases removed from V and 6 bases from J, the gap between germline ends came to 19 bases. This CDR3 spans 16 amino acids. CDR1 LNHDA and CDR2 SQIVND come from the germline V gene (reference sequence).